Each of the 32 T cell receptor beta chains below was sequenced from the same sample in a study of identical twins. TCRdb reprocessed the 5' RACE reads with MiXCR, giving one entry per CDR3 protein. Seen here are approximately 700,000 distinct CDR3 sequences, 15% to 20% observed once, and the top ten hold about an eighth. Separately, the same data were catalogued under a study of T cells expressing NK-cell markers.

The sequenced sample was PBMCs. The source of these receptors is a woman under 30 in good health.

The chain has TRBV10-3 and TRBJ2-5; 11 nucleotides agree with TRBD1. The V gene's germline CDR1 is ENHRY and CDR2 SYGVKD. V dropped 6 bases and J dropped 6; count of bases not matched to a gene: 12. CDR3 length: 16 residues. For the CDR3, the DNA is TGTGCCATCAGAGAAACCGGGACAGGGGGACTGAAGACCCAGTACTTC. Its translation: CAIRETGTGGLKTQYF.

V gene TRBV4-2 combines with J gene TRBJ1-2; a possible D gene is TRBD1 (6 bases). CDR1 is LGHNA and CDR2 is YNFKEQ in the germline V gene. This CDR3 comprises 16 residues. V was cut by 3 bases and J by 3 bases, with 17 bases left in between. The CDR3 loop reads CASSQPDMGADYGYTF. The CDR3 DNA is TGTGCCAGCAGCCAGCCAGACATGGGGGCTGACTATGGCTACACCTTC.

This clonotype has a handful of counts. The rearrangement joins TRBV27 to TRBJ2-7; 9 bases match TRBD2. The V gene's germline CDR1 is MNHEY and CDR2 SMNVEV (reference sequence). The CDR3 covers 16 residues. J was trimmed by 6 bases and V by 2 bases; bases with no gene match: 11. The CDR3, as DNA: TGTGCCAGCAGTTTAACCCGCGGGAGGGCCTCAGTCGAGCAGTACTTC. This encodes CASSLTRGRASVEQYF.

This sequence joins TRBV15 and TRBJ2-2; 9 nucleotides agree with TRBD1. CDR3 length: 16 residues. J gave up 5 bases and V 3 bases, and 7 bases lay outside the gene matches. The germline CDR1 and CDR2 sequences are LNHNV and YYDKDF (reference sequence). Here the CDR3 reads CATSSPGQGLTGELFF. Written as DNA, the CDR3 is TGTGCCACCAGCAGCCCAGGACAGGGGTTGACCGGGGAGCTGTTTTTT.

The J gene is TRBJ2-5, the V gene TRBV7-3; the D is unclear. CDR1 is SGHTA, CDR2 FQGTGA, per germline. V was pared by 4 bases and J by 0 bases, with 6 bases between. The CDR3 length is 13 residues. CDR3 sequence (DNA): TGTGCCAGCAGCTCAGTCCACCAAGAGACCCAGTACTTC. Translated: CASSSVHQETQYF. The full variable domain, rest sourced from reference TRBV7-3 and TRBJ2-5, is GAGVSQTPSNKVTEKGKYVELRCDPISGHTALYWYRQSLGQGPEFLIYFQGTGAADDSGLPNDRFFAVRPEGSVSTLKIQRTERGDSAVYLCASSSVHQETQYFGPGTRLLVL.

This clonotype appeared a few times. V gene TRBV20-1 combines with J gene TRBJ2-1; D is perhaps TRBD1 (6 bases). Germline CDR1 reads DFQATT; CDR2 reads SNEGSKA (reference sequence). This CDR3 has 13 amino acids. Trimming removed 4 bases from V and 4 bases from J, with 11 bases in between. The CDR3 nucleotides are TGCAGTGCTACCCCGGACAGTTACAATGAGCAGTTCTTC. Translation: CSATPDSYNEQFF.

This clonotype was counted only a few times. CDR3 loop: CASSLGQGKAFF. CDR3 DNA sequence: TGTGCCAGCAGTCTCGGACAGGGTAAAGCTTTCTTT. The genes are TRBV12-3 or TRBV12-4 and TRBJ1-1; 8 bases align to TRBD1. With V trimmed by 5 bases and J by 9 bases, 5 bases remained unmatched. This CDR3 contains 12 residues.

This CDR3 is CACRDTYSTDTQYF. The CDR3 coding sequence is TGTGCCTGCCGGGACACCTATAGCACAGATACGCAGTATTTT. V is TRBV7-8 and J is TRBJ2-3; TRBD1 is a possible D gene (6 bases). The V end lost 11 bases, the J end lost 0 bases, and 15 bases lay between the germline ends. The CDR3 is 14 residues long. Germline CDR1 SGHVS, CDR2 FQNEAQ.

The chain employs TRBV20-1 and TRBJ1-6; D might be TRBD1 (6 bases). The CDR3 is made up of 16 amino acids. The germline CDR1 and CDR2 sequences are DFQATT and SNEGSKA (reference sequence). Trimming removed 3 bases at V and 9 bases at J, with 21 bases between. The CDR3 DNA sequence: TGCAGTGCTAGCCCAGACCAGGGGATGGGGTTTTCACCCCTCCACTTT. Translating gives CSASPDQGMGFSPLHF.

In its sample, this clonotype was seen a few times. The chain is built from TRBV5-1 and TRBJ1-2, with D perhaps TRBD1 (6 bases). Germline V gives CDR1 SGHRS, CDR2 YFSETQ. The CDR3 is made up of 16 amino acids. Trimming took 4 bases from V and 8 from J, leaving 24 bases between them. The CDR3 protein is CASSSQPGHTTKGYTF. The CDR3 nucleotides read TGCGCCAGCAGCAGTCAACCGGGACACACGACGAAGGGCTACACCTTC.

The chain uses TRBV27 and TRBJ2-2, with a weak D call TRBD2 (6 bases). V dropped 3 bases and J dropped 1 base, with 15 bases sitting between them. The CDR3 has 17 residues. Germline V gene lookup returns CDR1 MNHEY and CDR2 SMNVEV (reference sequence). CDR3 sequence: CASSLGTGTRNTGELFF. CDR3 DNA: TGTGCCAGCAGTTTGGGGACCGGGACTCGGAACACCGGGGAGCTGTTTTTT.

The CDR3 spells CARGVREAFF. The CDR3 nucleotides read TGTGCTCGGGGGGTCAGAGAAGCTTTCTTT. J is TRBJ1-1 and V is TRBV6-5; TRBD1 is a possible D gene (5 bases). CDR3 size: 10 residues. CDR1 is MNHEY, CDR2 SVGAGI, per germline.

Concerning this clonotype: A junction end diverges from the germline sequence, so it may reflect a read error. The chain employs TRBV12-3 or TRBV12-4 and TRBJ2-3; D is perhaps TRBD2 (5 bases). The CDR3 is 18 amino acids. Here the CDR3 DNA reads TGTACCAGCAGTTTTCGGAGCAACCTGAGGGCCCAGGCCGATACGCAGTATTTT. Translating it yields CTSSFRSNLRAQADTQYF.

This clonotype was seen more than once but under ten times. The chain joins TRBV6-2 or TRBV6-3 to TRBJ2-7; 11 bases match TRBD2. V lost 6 bases, J lost 3 bases, and 7 bases stayed unmatched. Germline V gene data show CDR1 as MNHEY and CDR2 as SVGEGT. The CDR3 contains 15 residues. For the CDR3, the DNA is TGTGCCAGCAGACGACTAGCGGGGAATATCTACGAGCAGTACTTC. It is translated as CASRRLAGNIYEQYF.

There are many counts of this clonotype. The chain links TRBV4-3 to TRBJ2-7, with 10 bases matching TRBD2. There are 16 residues in the CDR3. The germline V gene has CDR1 LGHNA and CDR2 YSLEER. V shed 4 bases and J 2 bases; nucleotides not matched to a gene: 8. CDR3 loop: CASSPDLAGEAYEQYF. DNA for the CDR3: TGCGCCAGCAGCCCAGACCTAGCGGGAGAGGCCTACGAGCAGTACTTC.

The CDR3 region is CSASTVMSYEQYF. The DNA for the CDR3 is TGCAGTGCTTCCACCGTAATGTCCTACGAGCAGTACTTC. V usage is TRBV20-1 and J usage is TRBJ2-7; D not resolved. V was cut by 5 bases and J by 1 base, with 12 bases left in between. There are 13 residues in the CDR3. Germline V gene data show CDR1 as DFQATT and CDR2 as SNEGSKA (reference sequence).

This clonotype occurred a few times. The J gene is TRBJ1-1, the V gene TRBV18, with D hard to call. The CDR3 sequence is 15 residues long. Germline CDR1 is KGHSH and CDR2 is LQKENI. The V gene lost 4 bases and the J gene lost 3 bases, with 15 bases spanning the gap. DNA for the CDR3: TGTGCCAGCTCACGGACCCCAGAGGGTTACACTGAAGCTTTCTTT. This sequence encodes CASSRTPEGYTEAFF.

The rearrangement links TRBV12-3 or TRBV12-4 to TRBJ1-5, with D unclear. Trimming shortened V by 3 bases and J by 9 bases, and 9 bases separated the two germline ends. The CDR3 runs to 12 residues. CDR3 amino acids: CASSLSVGPQHF. The CDR3 DNA reads as TGTGCCAGCAGTTTGAGTGTAGGGCCCCAGCATTTT.

This clonotype was recorded a few times. The gene calls are TRBV20-1 and TRBJ1-2; D gene uncertain. Germline-derived CDR1 and CDR2 are DFQATT and SNEGSKA (reference sequence). V lost 6 bases and J 4 bases, leaving 12 bases between the germline ends. The CDR3 length is 12 residues. The CDR3 nucleotides are TGCAGTGCCCGCCCGGCTGGCTATGGCTACACCTTC. Its translation is CSARPAGYGYTF.

The gene calls are TRBV12-3 or TRBV12-4 and TRBJ2-7; 7 bases are a match to TRBD1. The CDR3 covers 16 residues. The V and J ends lost 5 bases and 0 bases, in that order; junction bases with no gene match: 10. CDR3: CASSGRDSLSSYEQYF. The CDR3, as DNA: TGTGCCAGCAGTGGCAGGGACAGCCTGTCCTCCTACGAGCAGTACTTC.

The chain joins TRBV10-3 to TRBJ1-4; TRBD1 aligns across 7 bases. J was trimmed by 6 bases and V by 5 bases; bases with no gene match: 0. CDR1 is ENHRY, CDR2 SYGVKD, per germline. This CDR3 spans 12 amino acids. The CDR3 region is CAISTGDEKLFF. The CDR3 DNA is TGTGCCATCAGTACAGGGGATGAAAAACTGTTTTTT.

This clonotype appeared a few times. This sequence joins TRBV29-1 and TRBJ2-3; D remains ambiguous. Germline values: CDR1 SQVTM, CDR2 ANQGSEA. The CDR3 has 14 residues. V was clipped by 2 bases and J by 6 bases, with 15 bases between them. Here the CDR3 DNA reads TGCAGCGTTGAATCTCAAATCCGATGGGATACGCAGTATTTT. The encoded protein is CSVESQIRWDTQYF.

The chain carries TRBV23-1 and TRBJ2-4, with D tentatively TRBD1 (5 bases). TRBV23-1 is an ORF, and what it does is uncertain. The V end lost 8 bases, the J end lost 3 bases, and 14 bases lay between the germline ends. CDR3 length: 14 residues. The CDR3 reads CASEPIRDKNIQYF. CDR3 bases: TGCGCCAGCGAGCCAATCAGGGACAAAAACATTCAGTACTTC.

The V gene is TRBV12-3 or TRBV12-4, the J gene TRBJ1-2; 7 bases are a match to TRBD1. The CDR3 extends over 14 amino acids. V shed 3 bases, J shed 4 bases, and the junction held 5 bases outside the gene matches. CDR3 amino acids: CASSFRGRPYGYTF. CDR3 DNA: TGTGCCAGCAGTTTTAGGGGGCGCCCCTATGGCTACACCTTC.

This chain links TRBV27 with TRBJ2-2; D is perhaps TRBD1 or TRBD2 (5 bases each). The CDR3 has 12 amino acids. Germline loops: CDR1 MNHEY, CDR2 SMNVEV (reference sequence). V lost 6 bases and J lost 7, with 9 bases in between. The CDR3 reads CASSGTYGELFF. The CDR3 bases are TGTGCCAGCAGCGGGACGTACGGGGAGCTGTTTTTT.

This clonotype has only a few counts. The gene calls are TRBV5-1 and TRBJ2-5; D is uncertain. V lost 6 bases, J lost 3 bases, and 6 bases lay in between. CDR1 is SGHRS, CDR2 YFSETQ, per germline. The length of the CDR3 is 11 residues. CDR3 bases: TGCGCCAGCAAATTCGAAGAGACCCAGTACTTC. Protein sequence: CASKFEETQYF.

This clonotype was recorded at least ten times. The CDR3 nucleotides are TGTGCCAGCAGCTTAGGGACGGCCTTATCCTACAATGAGCAGTTCTTC. This translates into CASSLGTALSYNEQFF. This rearrangement joins TRBV5-6 to TRBJ2-1; either TRBD1 or TRBD2 may supply D (5 bases each). Trimming pared 2 bases from V and 1 base from J, leaving 13 bases between. CDR3 length: 16 amino acids. Germline V CDR1 and CDR2: SGHDT, YYEEEE.

This clonotype was seen a handful of times. This chain connects TRBV20-1 to TRBJ1-4; D is undetermined. V was trimmed by 5 bases and J by 5 bases, leaving 3 bases between them. The CDR3 is 10 residues long. Germline V gives CDR1 DFQATT, CDR2 SNEGSKA (reference sequence). As DNA, the CDR3 is TGCAGTGCTGAAAATGAAAAACTGTTTTTT. It is translated as CSAENEKLFF.

There are many counts of this clonotype. The rearrangement links TRBV29-1 to TRBJ2-1, with 9 bases fitting TRBD2. The CDR3 runs 11 residues. V shed 7 bases and J 16 bases; nucleotides not matched to a gene: 11. In germline, CDR1 is SQVTM, CDR2 ANQGSEA. The CDR3 is CSAETSGLGFF. CDR3 bases: TGCAGCGCCGAAACTAGCGGGCTGGGTTTCTTC.

The chain has TRBV29-1 and TRBJ2-7; D might be TRBD1 (6 bases). Germline values: CDR1 SQVTM, CDR2 ANQGSEA. Trimming cost V 4 bases and J 2 bases, with 12 bases left between them. CDR3 size: 13 residues. CDR3 sequence: CSVGGQGTYEQYF. The CDR3 region has the DNA TGCAGCGTTGGGGGGCAGGGAACCTACGAGCAGTACTTC.

This clonotype has more than one count but fewer than ten. The V gene is TRBV12-3 or TRBV12-4, the J gene TRBJ2-1, with a weak D call TRBD1 (6 bases). V was shortened by 5 bases and J by 7 bases, with 12 bases between the two germline ends. The CDR3 has 13 amino acids. CDR3 in amino acids: CASSSAGVNEQFF. CDR3 nucleotides: TGTGCCAGCAGTAGTGCAGGGGTAAATGAGCAGTTCTTC.

This clonotype has just a few counts. The chain is built from TRBV20-1 and TRBJ2-2, with D unclear. Per the germline V gene, CDR1 is DFQATT and CDR2 is SNEGSKA (reference sequence). The CDR3 consists of 12 residues. Trimming left V 7 bases short and J 2 bases short, with 8 bases between. CDR3 DNA: TGCAGTGGGGCCCGAAACACCGGGGAGCTGTTTTTT. This translates into CSGARNTGELFF.